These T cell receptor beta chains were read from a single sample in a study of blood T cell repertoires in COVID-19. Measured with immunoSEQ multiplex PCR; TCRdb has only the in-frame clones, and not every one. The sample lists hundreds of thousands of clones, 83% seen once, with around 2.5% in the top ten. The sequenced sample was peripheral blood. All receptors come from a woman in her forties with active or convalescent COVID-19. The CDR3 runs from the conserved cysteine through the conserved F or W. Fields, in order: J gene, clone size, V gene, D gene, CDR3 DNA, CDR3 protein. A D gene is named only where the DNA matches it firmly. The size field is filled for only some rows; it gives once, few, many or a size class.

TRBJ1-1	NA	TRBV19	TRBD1	TGTGCCAGTCGGTACAGGGACAGGGGGAGTTGGACTGAAGCTTTCTTT	CASRYRDRGSWTEAFF
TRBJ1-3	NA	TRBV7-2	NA	TGTGCCAGCAGCTCAAGGGGTGGAAACACCATATATTTT	CASSSRGGNTIYF
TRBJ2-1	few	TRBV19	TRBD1	TGTGCCAGTAGTAACAAGCGGACAGGCGGATCAATCTACAATGAGCAGTTCTTC	CASSNKRTGGSIYNEQFF
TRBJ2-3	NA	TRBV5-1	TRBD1	TGCGCCAGCAGCTTGACAGGGGAGTCAGATACGCAGTATTTT	CASSLTGESDTQYF
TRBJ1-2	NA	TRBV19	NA	TGTGCCAGTAGTTCCCTCGGGGGGGGGTCATATGGCTACACCTTC	CASSSLGGGSYGYTF
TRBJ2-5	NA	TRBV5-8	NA	TGTGCCAGCAGCTCCCCCGGGACACCAGGACAAGAGACCCAGTACTTC	CASSSPGTPGQETQYF
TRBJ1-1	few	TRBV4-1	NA	TGCGCCAGCAGCCAAGAGTTCGGTCGGACAAACACTGAAGCTTTCTTT	CASSQEFGRTNTEAFF
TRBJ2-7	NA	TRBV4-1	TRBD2	TGCGCCAGCAGCCAAGATCGGGCGGGGGGGAGCTCCTACGAGCAGTACTTC	CASSQDRAGGSSYEQYF
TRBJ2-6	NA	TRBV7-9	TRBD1	TGTGCCAGCAGAGTTCCGGGACAGGACCTCTCTGGGGCCAACGTCCTGACTTTC	CASRVPGQDLSGANVLTF
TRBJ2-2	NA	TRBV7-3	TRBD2	TGTGCCAGCAGCGCCTCTAGCGGGGGCACCGGGGAGCTGTTTTTT	CASSASSGGTGELFF
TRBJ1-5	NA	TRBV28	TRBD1	TGTGCCAGCAGTCCCTTCGGACAGGTCTATAGCAATCAGCCCCAGCATTTT	CASSPFGQVYSNQPQHF
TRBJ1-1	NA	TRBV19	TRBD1	TGTGCCAGTAGTAAACGGACAGGGTATCTGGTCACTGAAGCTTTCTTT	CASSKRTGYLVTEAFF
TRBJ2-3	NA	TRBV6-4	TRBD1	TGTGCCAGCAGTGAAACTTATAGGGGGCGCGTCGGCACAGATACGCAGTATTTT	CASSETYRGRVGTDTQYF
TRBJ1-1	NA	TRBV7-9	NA	TGTGCCAGCAGCTTAGCGGGAAGGGGGTGGAGGAACACTGAAGCTTTCTTT	CASSLAGRGWRNTEAFF
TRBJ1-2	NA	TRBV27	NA	TGTGCCAGCAGTACCCCAGGGTGGGGCTATGGCTACACCTTC	CASSTPGWGYGYTF
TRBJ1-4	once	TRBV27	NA	TGTGCCAGCGAAGCACTGTTTTTT	CASEALFF
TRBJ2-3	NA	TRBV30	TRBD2	TGTGCCTGTTCTAGCGGGAGGGCCTCGGGAGATACGCAGTATTTT	CACSSGRASGDTQYF
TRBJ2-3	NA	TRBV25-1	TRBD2	TGTGCCAGCAGTGAAGAGTTCCGGGAGGGAGATACGCAGTATTTT	CASSEEFREGDTQYF
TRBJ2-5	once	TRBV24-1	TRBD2	TGTGCCACCAGTGAGGTTACTAGCGGTTTGAGGGAGACCCAGTACTTC	CATSEVTSGLRETQYF
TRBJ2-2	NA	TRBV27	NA	TGTGCCAGCACCGAGGAAGCAGGGGACACCGGGGAGCTGTTTTTT	CASTEEAGDTGELFF
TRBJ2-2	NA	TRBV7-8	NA	TGTGCCAGCAGCCCTTCCCGGGTCTCTAACACCGGGGAGCTGTTTTTT	CASSPSRVSNTGELFF
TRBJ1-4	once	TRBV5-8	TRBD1	TGTGCCAGCAGCTCCCAGGGGGAGTGGAATGAAAAACTGTTTTTT	CASSSQGEWNEKLFF
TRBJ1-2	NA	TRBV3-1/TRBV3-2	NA	TGTGCCAGCAGGGAACAGGGAAGGGACTATGGCTACACCTTC	CASREQGRDYGYTF
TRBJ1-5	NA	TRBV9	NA	TGTGCCAGCAGCGTAGCCGAGAGTAATCAGCCCCAGCATTTT	CASSVAESNQPQHF
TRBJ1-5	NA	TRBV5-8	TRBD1	TGTGCCAGCAGCTTAGGGACAGCTAGCAATCAGCCCCAGCATTTT	CASSLGTASNQPQHF